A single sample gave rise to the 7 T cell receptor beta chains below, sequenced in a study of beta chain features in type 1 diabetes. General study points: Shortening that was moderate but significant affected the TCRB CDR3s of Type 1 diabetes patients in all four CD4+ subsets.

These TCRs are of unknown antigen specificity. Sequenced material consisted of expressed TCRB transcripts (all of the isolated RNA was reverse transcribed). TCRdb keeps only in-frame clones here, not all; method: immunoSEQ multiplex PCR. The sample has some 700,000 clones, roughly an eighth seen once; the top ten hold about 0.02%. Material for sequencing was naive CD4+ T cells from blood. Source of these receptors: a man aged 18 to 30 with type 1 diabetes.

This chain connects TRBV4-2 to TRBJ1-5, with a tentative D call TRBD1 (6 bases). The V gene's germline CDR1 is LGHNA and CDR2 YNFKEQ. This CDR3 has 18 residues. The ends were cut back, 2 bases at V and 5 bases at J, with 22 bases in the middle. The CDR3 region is CASSQWRIRGADYQPQHF. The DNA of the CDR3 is TGTGCCAGCAGCCAATGGCGGATCAGGGGCGCCGACTATCAGCCCCAGCATTTT.

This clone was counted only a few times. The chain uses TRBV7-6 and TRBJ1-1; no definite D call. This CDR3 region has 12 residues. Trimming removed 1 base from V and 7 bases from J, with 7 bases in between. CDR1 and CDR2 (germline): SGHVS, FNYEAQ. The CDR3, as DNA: TGTGCCAGCAGCTTAGTAATCGGTGAAGCTTTCTTT. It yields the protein CASSLVIGEAFF.

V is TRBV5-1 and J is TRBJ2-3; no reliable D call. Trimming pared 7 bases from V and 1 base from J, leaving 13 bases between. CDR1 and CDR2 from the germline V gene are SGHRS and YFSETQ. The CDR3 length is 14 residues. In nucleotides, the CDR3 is TGCGCCAGCCGCCAGGCGGTGGGCACAGATACGCAGTATTTT. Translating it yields CASRQAVGTDTQYF.

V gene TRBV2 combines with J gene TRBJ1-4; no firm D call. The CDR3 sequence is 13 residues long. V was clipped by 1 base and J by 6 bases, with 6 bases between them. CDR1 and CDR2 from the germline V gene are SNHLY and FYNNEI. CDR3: CASSEGGDEKLFF. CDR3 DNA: TGTGCCAGCAGTGAAGGGGGAGATGAAAAACTGTTTTTT.

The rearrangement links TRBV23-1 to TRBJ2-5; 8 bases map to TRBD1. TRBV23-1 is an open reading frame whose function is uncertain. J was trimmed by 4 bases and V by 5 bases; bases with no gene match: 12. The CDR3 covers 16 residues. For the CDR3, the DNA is TGCGCCAGCAGTGACCGGCAAAGACAGGGGCGAGAGACCCAGTACTTC. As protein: CASSDRQRQGRETQYF.

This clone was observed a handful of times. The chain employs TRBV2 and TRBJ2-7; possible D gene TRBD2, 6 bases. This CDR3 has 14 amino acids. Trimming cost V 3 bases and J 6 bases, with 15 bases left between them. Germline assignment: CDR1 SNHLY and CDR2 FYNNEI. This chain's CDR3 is CASSESLPEGEQYF. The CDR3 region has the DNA TGTGCCAGCAGTGAGAGCCTACCGGAGGGCGAGCAGTACTTC.

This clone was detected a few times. CDR3 bases: TGTGCCAGCAGTTACCCCTCAACTGAAGCTTTCTTT. Its translation: CASSYPSTEAFF. The chain uses TRBV6-6 and TRBJ1-1; D gene ambiguous. Trimming pared 2 bases from V and 5 bases from J, leaving 6 bases between. This CDR3 comprises 12 residues. CDR1 is MNHNY and CDR2 is SVGAGI in the germline V gene (reference sequence).